This T cell receptor (beta chain) was retrieved from a study of regulatory T cells in long-lasting Graves disease. Study-wide results and caveats: Blood alone, not thyroid tissue, was studied. Persistent Graves' cases showed lower TCR diversity than newly diagnosed cases.

CDR3-region Arm-PCR and iRepertoire HTBI primers produced the TCR beta libraries. In the source study's methods: Samples jointly harbored 60 to 70 TRBV and approximately 15 TRBJ segments. TCRdb re-called the multiplex PCR reads with MiXCR, one entry per CDR3 protein. TCRdb, rather than the study authors, made the V and J calls. The sample has 200,000 to 250,000 distinct CDR3 sequences; 20% to 25% are singletons. This clonotype showed up many times. The antigen is not known. The V gene lost 0 bases and the J gene lost 7 bases, with 3 bases spanning the gap. The germline CDR1 and CDR2 sequences are DFQATT and SNEGSKA (reference sequence). This CDR3 has 10 amino acids. Described time point: newly diagnosed GD, antithyroid drugs for less than 3 months. There was RNA extracted from PBMCs, and the TCR library was made from it. Clinicians diagnosed Graves' disease using American Thyroid Association guidelines.

The chain uses TRBV20-1 and TRBJ1-1, with no clear D. The receptor's source is a female donor with Graves disease. Sequenced material: peripheral blood mononuclear cells (PBMCs), taken at new diagnosis, from a patient treated with antithyroid drugs. For the CDR3, the DNA is TGCAGTGCTAGAGATAATGAAGCTTTCTTT. Protein product: CSARDNEAFF.